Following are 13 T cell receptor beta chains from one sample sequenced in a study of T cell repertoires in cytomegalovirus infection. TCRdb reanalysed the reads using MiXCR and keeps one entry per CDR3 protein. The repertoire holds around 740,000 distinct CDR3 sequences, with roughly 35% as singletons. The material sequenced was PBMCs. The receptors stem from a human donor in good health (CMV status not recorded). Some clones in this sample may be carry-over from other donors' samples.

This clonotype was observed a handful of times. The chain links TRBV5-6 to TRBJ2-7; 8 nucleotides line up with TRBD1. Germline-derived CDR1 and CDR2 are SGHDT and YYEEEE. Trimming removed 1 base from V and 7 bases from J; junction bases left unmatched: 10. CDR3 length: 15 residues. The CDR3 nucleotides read TGTGCCAGCAGCTTGCCGGGACAGGCTACACTGGAGCAGTACTTC. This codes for CASSLPGQATLEQYF.

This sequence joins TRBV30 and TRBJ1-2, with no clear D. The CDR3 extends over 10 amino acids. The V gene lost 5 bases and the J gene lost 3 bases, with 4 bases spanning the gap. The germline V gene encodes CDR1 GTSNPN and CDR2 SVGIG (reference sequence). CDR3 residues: CAWDDYGYTF. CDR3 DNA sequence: TGTGCCTGGGATGACTATGGCTACACCTTC.

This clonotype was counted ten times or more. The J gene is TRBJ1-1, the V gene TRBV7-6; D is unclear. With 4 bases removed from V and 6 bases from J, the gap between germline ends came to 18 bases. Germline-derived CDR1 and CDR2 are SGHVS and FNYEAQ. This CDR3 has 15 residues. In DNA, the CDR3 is TGTGCCAGCAGCTCTATTGAGAGTCGGAGGGCTGAAGCTTTCTTT. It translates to CASSSIESRRAEAFF.

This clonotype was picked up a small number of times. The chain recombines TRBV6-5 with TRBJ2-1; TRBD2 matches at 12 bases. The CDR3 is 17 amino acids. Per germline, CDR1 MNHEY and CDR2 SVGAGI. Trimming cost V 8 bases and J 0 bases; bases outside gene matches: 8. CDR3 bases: TGTGCCAGCGGCGCGACTAGCGGGAGATTCTCCTACAATGAGCAGTTCTTC. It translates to CASGATSGRFSYNEQFF.

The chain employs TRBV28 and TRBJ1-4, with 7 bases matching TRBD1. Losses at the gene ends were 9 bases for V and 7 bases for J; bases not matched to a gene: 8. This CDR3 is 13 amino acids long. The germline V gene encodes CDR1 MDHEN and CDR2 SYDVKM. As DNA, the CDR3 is TGTGCCAGATGCACAGGGGAAGGTGAAAAACTGTTTTTT. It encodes CARCTGEGEKLFF. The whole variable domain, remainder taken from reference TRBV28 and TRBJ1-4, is DVKVTQSSRYLVKRTGEKVFLECVQDMDHENMFWYRQDPGLGLRLIYFSYDVKMKEKGDIPEGYSVSREKKERFSLILESASTNQTSMYLCARCTGEGEKLFFGSGTQLSVL.

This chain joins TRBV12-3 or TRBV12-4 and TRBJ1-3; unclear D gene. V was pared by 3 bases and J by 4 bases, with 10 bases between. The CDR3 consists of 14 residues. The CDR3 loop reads CASSLETRGNTIYF. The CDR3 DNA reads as TGTGCCAGCAGTTTGGAGACACGCGGAAACACCATATATTTT.

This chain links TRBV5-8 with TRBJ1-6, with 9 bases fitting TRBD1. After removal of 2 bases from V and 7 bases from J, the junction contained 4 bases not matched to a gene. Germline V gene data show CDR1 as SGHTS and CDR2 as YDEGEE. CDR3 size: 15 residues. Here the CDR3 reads CASSFLGQGNSPLHF. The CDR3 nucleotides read TGTGCCAGCAGCTTCTTAGGACAGGGGAATTCACCCCTCCACTTT.

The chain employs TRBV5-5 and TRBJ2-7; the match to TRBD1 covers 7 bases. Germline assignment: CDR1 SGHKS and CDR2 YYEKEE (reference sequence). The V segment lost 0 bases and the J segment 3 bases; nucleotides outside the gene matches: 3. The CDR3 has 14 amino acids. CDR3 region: CASSLEGQYYEQYF. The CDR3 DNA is TGTGCCAGCAGCTTGGAGGGACAGTACTACGAGCAGTACTTC.

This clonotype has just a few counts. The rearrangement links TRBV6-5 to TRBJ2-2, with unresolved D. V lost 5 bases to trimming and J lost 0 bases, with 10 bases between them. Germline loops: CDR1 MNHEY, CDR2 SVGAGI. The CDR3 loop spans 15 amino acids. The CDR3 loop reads CASSSRTTNTGELFF. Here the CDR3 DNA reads TGTGCCAGCAGTAGCCGCACGACGAACACCGGGGAGCTGTTTTTT.

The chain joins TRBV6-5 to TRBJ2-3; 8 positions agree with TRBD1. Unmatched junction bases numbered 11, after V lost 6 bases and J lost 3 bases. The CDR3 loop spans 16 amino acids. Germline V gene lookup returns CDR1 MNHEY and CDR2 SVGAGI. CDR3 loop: CASSPGTGLGTDTQYF. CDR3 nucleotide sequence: TGTGCCAGCAGCCCCGGGACAGGCCTCGGGACAGATACGCAGTATTTT.

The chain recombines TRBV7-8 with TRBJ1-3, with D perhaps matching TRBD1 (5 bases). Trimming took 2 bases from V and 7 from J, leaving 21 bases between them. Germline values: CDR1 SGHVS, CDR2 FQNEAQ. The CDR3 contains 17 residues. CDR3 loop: CASSLLVGQKIRNTIYF. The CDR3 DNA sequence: TGTGCCAGCAGCTTATTAGTGGGGCAGAAAATTCGGAACACCATATATTTT.

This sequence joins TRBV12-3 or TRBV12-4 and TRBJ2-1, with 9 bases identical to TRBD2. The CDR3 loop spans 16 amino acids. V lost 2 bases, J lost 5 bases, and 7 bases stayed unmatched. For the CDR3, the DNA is TGTGCCAGCAGTTTAACCCAGACTAGCGGAGACAATGAGCAGTTCTTC. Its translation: CASSLTQTSGDNEQFF.

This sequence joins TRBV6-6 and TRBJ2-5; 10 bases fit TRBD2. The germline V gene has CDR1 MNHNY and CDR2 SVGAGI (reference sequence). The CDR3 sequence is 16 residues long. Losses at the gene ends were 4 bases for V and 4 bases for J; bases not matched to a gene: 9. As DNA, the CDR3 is TGTGCCAGCAGTTTTCTAGCGGGAGAGGGAGGAGAGACCCAGTACTTC. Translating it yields CASSFLAGEGGETQYF.